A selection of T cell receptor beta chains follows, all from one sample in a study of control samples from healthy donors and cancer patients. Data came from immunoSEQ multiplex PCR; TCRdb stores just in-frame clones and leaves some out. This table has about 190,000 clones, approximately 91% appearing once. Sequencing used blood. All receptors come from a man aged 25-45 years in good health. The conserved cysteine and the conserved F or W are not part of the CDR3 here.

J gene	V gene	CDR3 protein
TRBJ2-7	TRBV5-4	ASSLARRGTAYEQY
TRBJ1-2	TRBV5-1	ASSSGQYIYGYT
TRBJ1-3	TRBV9	ASSAMTLPGNTIY
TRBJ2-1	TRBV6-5	ASSPGGGTFNEQF
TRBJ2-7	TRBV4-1	ASSQSQGFSYEQY
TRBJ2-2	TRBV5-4	ASSLEAGGSGELF
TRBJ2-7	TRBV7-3	ASSSDGLVEQY
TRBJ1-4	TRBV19	ASQGSGQEKLF
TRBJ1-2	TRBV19	ASSGTSGHLHGYT
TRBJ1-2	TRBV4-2	ASSQAGGADYGYT
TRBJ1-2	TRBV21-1	ASRNRDSGLDYGYT